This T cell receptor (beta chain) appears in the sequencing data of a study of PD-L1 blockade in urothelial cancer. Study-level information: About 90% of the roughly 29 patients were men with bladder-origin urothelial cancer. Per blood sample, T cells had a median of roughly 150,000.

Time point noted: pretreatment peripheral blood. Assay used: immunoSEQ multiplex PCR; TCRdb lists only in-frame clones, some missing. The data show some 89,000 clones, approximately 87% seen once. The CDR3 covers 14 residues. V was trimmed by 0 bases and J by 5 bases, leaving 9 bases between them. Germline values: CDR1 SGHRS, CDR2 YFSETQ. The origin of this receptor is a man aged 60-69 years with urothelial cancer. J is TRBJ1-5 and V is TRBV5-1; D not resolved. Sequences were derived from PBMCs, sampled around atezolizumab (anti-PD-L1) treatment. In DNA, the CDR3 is TGCGCCAGCAGCTTGGTGCCAGGCGATCAGCCCCAGCATTTT. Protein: CASSLVPGDQPQHF.